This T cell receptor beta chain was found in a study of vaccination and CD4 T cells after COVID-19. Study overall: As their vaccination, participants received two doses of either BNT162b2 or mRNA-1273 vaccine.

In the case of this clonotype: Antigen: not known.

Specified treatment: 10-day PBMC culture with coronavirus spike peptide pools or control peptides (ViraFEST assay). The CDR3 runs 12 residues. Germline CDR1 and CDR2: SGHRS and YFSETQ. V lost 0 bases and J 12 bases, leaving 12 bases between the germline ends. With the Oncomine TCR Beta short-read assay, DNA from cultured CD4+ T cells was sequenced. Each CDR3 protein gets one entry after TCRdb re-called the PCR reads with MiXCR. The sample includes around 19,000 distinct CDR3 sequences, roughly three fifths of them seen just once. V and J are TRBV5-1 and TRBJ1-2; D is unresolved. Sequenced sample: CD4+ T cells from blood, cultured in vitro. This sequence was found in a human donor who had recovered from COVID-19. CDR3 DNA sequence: TGCGCCAGCAGCTTGGTCGCCGGTGACAACACCTTC. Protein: CASSLVAGDNTF.